One and the same sample provided the 9 T cell receptor beta chains below, sequenced in a study of T cells in women clearing cervical HPV infection. The protocol was immunoSEQ multiplex PCR, while the TCRdb copy is restricted to in-frame clones and leaves out a portion. Its clone listing holds 25,000 to 35,000 clones. The sequenced material came from blood buffy coat. The receptors shown here come from a woman between 18 and 75 years old with a cervical HPV16 infection that either progressed to CIN3+ or cleared (not recorded which).

About this clone: The DNA ends 3 residues before the CDR3 does, and the rest of the CDR3 is filled in from the germline J gene. The chain recombines TRBV29-1 with TRBJ1-1, with a tentative D call TRBD1 (5 bases). Trimming took 4 bases from V and 7 from J, leaving 7 bases between them. This CDR3 region has 10 residues. Looked up from germline, CDR1 is SQVTM and CDR2 is ANQGSEA. The CDR3 bases that were read are TGCAGCGTTGGGGGCGTTGAA. It codes for CSVGGVE. The whole CDR3 region reads CSVGGVEAFF.

Comments on this clone: The observed sequence ends 3 residues before the CDR3 terminus, with the missing tail filled in from the germline J gene. The rearrangement joins TRBV2 to TRBJ1-2; D is ambiguous. The CDR3 spans 16 residues. The V gene's germline CDR1 is SNHLY and CDR2 FYNNEI. The covered CDR3 bases are TGTGCCAGCAGTGACTTTCCCAGCGGTGGCCCGGATACC. Encoded protein: CASSDFPSGGPDT. The CDR3, in full, reads CASSDFPSGGPDTYTF.

In the case of this clone: The CDR3 end lies 3 residues beyond the end of the read and is filled in from the germline J gene. The chain has TRBV6-4 and TRBJ2-1; TRBD1 aligns across 9 bases. The CDR3 runs 15 residues. Trimming at V came to 3 bases and at J to 0 bases, leaving 0 bases not matched to a gene. Germline V CDR1 and CDR2: MRHNA, SNTAGT. The sequenced part of the CDR3 DNA is TGTGCCAGCAGTGAGACAGGGGGCTCCTACAATGAG. This codes for CASSETGGSYNE. In full, the CDR3 is CASSETGGSYNEQFF.

Concerning this clone: Read data end 3 residues before the CDR3 end; the end is taken from the germline J gene. This rearrangement joins TRBV30 to TRBJ2-2; 8 bases line up with TRBD1. The CDR3 length is 14 residues. Losses at the gene ends were 2 bases for V and 4 bases for J; bases not matched to a gene: 3. The germline V gene encodes CDR1 GTSNPN and CDR2 SVGIG (reference sequence). CDR3 sequence reads: CAWSSGQGTGELFF. CDR3 DNA, as far as it was read: TGTGCCTGGAGTTCAGGACAGGGCACCGGGGAG.

As regards this clone: From the germline J gene comes the end of the CDR3, since the read stops 3 residues before it. The chain carries TRBV25-1 and TRBJ2-3; 7 bases match TRBD2. The CDR3 extends over 14 amino acids. CDR1 is MGHDK, CDR2 SYGVNS, per germline. The sequenced CDR3 bases are TGTGCCAGCAGTCCCCGACTAGCCGGTGAGACG. Protein sequence: CASSPRLAGET. The whole CDR3 protein is CASSPRLAGETQYF.

A word on this clone: The read terminates 3 residues before the CDR3 end, so the remaining end is supplied by the germline J gene. The chain couples TRBV7-9 to TRBJ1-5, with D hard to call. The CDR3 has 11 residues. V was shortened by 1 base and J by 9 bases, with 4 bases between the two germline ends. Germline V gives CDR1 SEHNR, CDR2 FQNEAQ (reference sequence). CDR3 DNA, as far as it was read: TGTGCCAGCAGCTTAGAAGGGCCC. Protein: CASSLEGP. The whole CDR3 is CASSLEGPQHF.

CDR3 region: CSVGTGGSGRANTEAFF. The covered CDR3 bases are TGCAGCGTTGGGACAGGGGGGTCGGGCAGGGCAAACACTGAA. The chain is built from TRBV29-1 and TRBJ1-1, with 10 bases lining up with TRBD1. From the germline J gene comes the end of the CDR3, since the read stops 3 residues before it. This CDR3 region has 17 residues. J gave up 2 bases and V 4 bases, and 13 bases lay outside the gene matches. Germline CDR1 reads SQVTM; CDR2 reads ANQGSEA.

Worth noting for this clone: The sequence runs out 3 residues before the end of the CDR3; the remainder is reconstructed from the germline J gene. The chain combines TRBV11-3 with TRBJ2-3; D is possibly TRBD2 (6 bases). With 4 bases removed from V and 3 bases from J, the gap between germline ends came to 11 bases. Germline-derived CDR1 and CDR2 are SGHNT and YENEEA. The CDR3 consists of 14 residues. The sequenced part of the CDR3 DNA is TGTGCCAGCAGCTCGGGGGAGGCAACAGATACG. Residues: CASSSGEATDT. The entire CDR3 protein reads CASSSGEATDTQYF.

In the case of this clone: The read finishes 3 residues shy of the CDR3 end, and the germline J gene is used to complete it. The chain uses TRBV30 and TRBJ1-6; D is ambiguous. The CDR3 extends over 13 amino acids. The V and J ends lost 4 bases and 7 bases respectively, with 11 bases between them. Germline V gene lookup returns CDR1 GTSNPN and CDR2 SVGIG (reference sequence). The CDR3 protein is CAWNGQINSPLHF. The part of the CDR3 DNA that was read is TGTGCCTGGAATGGGCAGATCAATTCACCC.